This T cell receptor beta chain was documented in a study of identical twins. The study's findings and limits: Partly confounded zero-insertion analyses could result from invariant MAIT and iNKT cells.

All donors comprised healthy Caucasians. The V end was cut by 0 bases, the J end by 8 bases, with 13 bases between. Germline assignment: CDR1 SEHNR and CDR2 FQNEAQ (reference sequence). CDR3 length: 14 amino acids. TCRdb itself ran the 5' RACE reads through MiXCR, one entry per CDR3 protein. Seen here are roughly 1,500,000 distinct CDR3 sequences, around 33% observed once, and the top ten hold about 0.27%. There are a few counts of this clonotype. What it recognizes is unknown. The source material was cord blood. The TCR originated in a newborn girl in good health. The V call is TRBV7-9, the J call TRBJ1-2; D might be TRBD1 (5 bases). CDR3 loop: CASSLASRVGGYTF. Written as DNA, the CDR3 is TGTGCCAGCAGCTTAGCTTCCAGGGTTGGCGGCTACACCTTC.